The rows below give T cell receptor beta chains drawn from one sample of a study of T cells in Graves' hyperthyroidism and ophthalmopathy. TCRdb analysed the multiplex PCR reads with MiXCR anew, one entry per CDR3 protein. This sample yields about 400,000 distinct CDR3 sequences, of which around a quarter are seen a single time; more than 60% belongs to the top ten. The sequencing sample was made of blood. These receptors came from a man over 45 with Graves' hyperthyroidism. CDR3s include the opening cysteine and the closing phenylalanine or tryptophan. A D gene is named only where the DNA matches it firmly. Size tells how often a clone was seen (once, few, many) or the class of an expanded clone, and some rows leave it out.

abundance: few
d_gene: TRBD1
j_gene: TRBJ2-1
v_gene: TRBV2
CDR3nt: TGTGCCAGCAGTGGGACAGGGCCCAACAATGAGCAGTTCTTC
CDR3aa: CASSGTGPNNEQFF

abundance: few
d_gene: .
j_gene: TRBJ1-4
v_gene: TRBV7-9
CDR3nt: TGTGCCAGCAGCTTAGATGGACAGTTCGTGGAACTGTTTTTT
CDR3aa: CASSLDGQFVELFF

abundance: .
d_gene: .
j_gene: TRBJ2-7
v_gene: TRBV12-3/TRBV12-4
CDR3nt: TGTGCCAGCACCATTTTTACAGGCGGTACCACCTACGAGCAGTACTTC
CDR3aa: CASTIFTGGTTYEQYF

abundance: .
d_gene: .
j_gene: TRBJ2-3
v_gene: TRBV15
CDR3nt: TGTGCCACCAGCCGTGGGGAATACACGCAGTATTTT
CDR3aa: CATSRGEYTQYF

abundance: many
d_gene: TRBD1
j_gene: TRBJ2-5
v_gene: TRBV11-3
CDR3nt: TGTGCCAGCAGCCCCTCAACAGGGGTTGGAGAGACCCAGTACTTC
CDR3aa: CASSPSTGVGETQYF

abundance: many
d_gene: .
j_gene: TRBJ1-1
v_gene: TRBV28
CDR3nt: TGTGCCAGCAGTTTATCGGACCTGATCGTGAACACTGAAGCTTTCTTT
CDR3aa: CASSLSDLIVNTEAFF

abundance: .
d_gene: .
j_gene: TRBJ2-7
v_gene: TRBV25-1
CDR3nt: TGTGCCAGCATAGGGAGTATAAACGAGCAGTACTTC
CDR3aa: CASIGSINEQYF

abundance: .
d_gene: .
j_gene: TRBJ2-1
v_gene: TRBV6-1
CDR3nt: TGTGCCAGCAGTTACCAGGGGGTAGCGGGGAACAATGAGCAGTTCTTC
CDR3aa: CASSYQGVAGNNEQFF

abundance: few
d_gene: TRBD2
j_gene: TRBJ2-3
v_gene: TRBV4-2
CDR3nt: TGTGCCAGCAGCCAAGCGACTAGCGGGATATATACGCAGTATTTT
CDR3aa: CASSQATSGIYTQYF

abundance: few
d_gene: .
j_gene: TRBJ2-7
v_gene: TRBV7-9
CDR3nt: TGTGCCAGCAGCTTAGAGCAGGGAGAGCAGTACTTC
CDR3aa: CASSLEQGEQYF

abundance: few
d_gene: .
j_gene: TRBJ1-1
v_gene: TRBV6-1
CDR3nt: TGTGTCAGCAGGGAAACAGCGTACACTGAAGCTTTCTTT
CDR3aa: CVSRETAYTEAFF

abundance: .
d_gene: TRBD2
j_gene: TRBJ2-5
v_gene: TRBV9
CDR3nt: TGTGCCAGCAGCGTAGATCTAGCGGGAGGGTTAAGAGAGACCCAGTACTTC
CDR3aa: CASSVDLAGGLRETQYF

abundance: .
d_gene: TRBD1
j_gene: TRBJ2-5
v_gene: TRBV11-1
CDR3nt: TGTGCCAGCAGCGTTAGACAGGGAGACGGGGCCCAGTACTTC
CDR3aa: CASSVRQGDGAQYF

abundance: .
d_gene: .
j_gene: TRBJ2-2
v_gene: TRBV19
CDR3nt: TGTGCCAGTTTAGAGACGGACACCGGGGAGCTGTTTTTT
CDR3aa: CASLETDTGELFF

abundance: .
d_gene: .
j_gene: TRBJ1-2
v_gene: TRBV6-1
CDR3nt: TGTGCCAGCAGTGACGGGATCTATGGCTACACCTTC
CDR3aa: CASSDGIYGYTF

abundance: few
d_gene: .
j_gene: TRBJ2-3
v_gene: TRBV20-1
CDR3nt: TGCAGTGCGGGGGCAACCGATACGGATACGCAGTATTTT
CDR3aa: CSAGATDTDTQYF

abundance: .
d_gene: .
j_gene: TRBJ1-3
v_gene: TRBV20-1
CDR3nt: TGCAGTGCCCCCTCTTTTGTGGGATCTGGAAACACCATATATTTT
CDR3aa: CSAPSFVGSGNTIYF

abundance: .
d_gene: .
j_gene: TRBJ1-6
v_gene: TRBV13
CDR3nt: TGTGCCAGCAGCTTAAGGCAGGGGCAGAATTCACCCCTCCACTTT
CDR3aa: CASSLRQGQNSPLHF

abundance: few
d_gene: TRBD2
j_gene: TRBJ2-7
v_gene: TRBV3-1
CDR3nt: TGTGCCAGCAGCCAGGGACTAGCGGGAGGCTACAAGCAGTACTTC
CDR3aa: CASSQGLAGGYKQYF

abundance: .
d_gene: .
j_gene: TRBJ2-5
v_gene: TRBV7-9
CDR3nt: TGTGCCAGCAGCCGACATTGGGAGACCCAGTACTTC
CDR3aa: CASSRHWETQYF

abundance: .
d_gene: .
j_gene: TRBJ2-5
v_gene: TRBV27
CDR3nt: TGTGCCAGTGGTTCGATTTTGGAGCCTATTCCGACCCAGTACTTC
CDR3aa: CASGSILEPIPTQYF

abundance: many
d_gene: TRBD2
j_gene: TRBJ2-2
v_gene: TRBV11-1
CDR3nt: TGTGCCAGCAGCTCAAAACTAGCGGGAGACACCGGGGAGCTGTTTTTT
CDR3aa: CASSSKLAGDTGELFF

abundance: .
d_gene: TRBD2
j_gene: TRBJ2-1
v_gene: TRBV5-1
CDR3nt: TGCGCCAGCAGCAAACTAGCGGGAGGGAATGAGCAGTTCTTC
CDR3aa: CASSKLAGGNEQFF

abundance: .
d_gene: .
j_gene: TRBJ2-3
v_gene: TRBV29-1
CDR3nt: TGCAGCGTTGAAGATGCAGGACGGACAGATACGCAGTATTTT
CDR3aa: CSVEDAGRTDTQYF

abundance: many
d_gene: TRBD2
j_gene: TRBJ2-7
v_gene: TRBV2
CDR3nt: TGTGCCAGCAGTGAGTTCGGGAGGCCCTACGAGCAGTACTTC
CDR3aa: CASSEFGRPYEQYF

abundance: few
d_gene: TRBD1
j_gene: TRBJ2-1
v_gene: TRBV6-9
CDR3nt: TGTGCCAGCAGTTTAGCCGGGACAGGGGAGTTCTTC
CDR3aa: CASSLAGTGEFF

abundance: .
d_gene: TRBD2
j_gene: TRBJ2-7
v_gene: TRBV28
CDR3nt: TGTGCCAGCAGCCGAGCGGGGACTTATGCCTACGAGCAGTACTTC
CDR3aa: CASSRAGTYAYEQYF

abundance: .
d_gene: .
j_gene: TRBJ1-2
v_gene: TRBV27
CDR3nt: TGTGCCAGCAGTTTAGGGGAGGGGGGACTTGGTGGCTACACCTTC
CDR3aa: CASSLGEGGLGGYTF

abundance: many
d_gene: .
j_gene: TRBJ2-3
v_gene: TRBV27
CDR3nt: TGTGCCAGCAGTTTTCGACAGGCGGGGACAGATACGCAGTATTTT
CDR3aa: CASSFRQAGTDTQYF

abundance: .
d_gene: .
j_gene: TRBJ1-3
v_gene: TRBV12-5
CDR3nt: TGTGCTAGTGGTACCCCGCGACAACCTATCTCTGGAAACACCATATATTTT
CDR3aa: CASGTPRQPISGNTIYF

abundance: many
d_gene: .
j_gene: TRBJ1-1
v_gene: TRBV3-1
CDR3nt: TGTGCCAGCAGCCAAGATCCTCCGTTGGTTGAAGCTTTCTTT
CDR3aa: CASSQDPPLVEAFF

abundance: .
d_gene: .
j_gene: TRBJ1-4
v_gene: TRBV27
CDR3nt: TGTGCCAGCAGTATAGCCCCTTGGGAAAAACTGTTTTTT
CDR3aa: CASSIAPWEKLFF

abundance: .
d_gene: TRBD2
j_gene: TRBJ2-3
v_gene: TRBV12-3/TRBV12-4
CDR3nt: TGTGCCAGCAGTCCACCAGGACTAGCGACCACAGATACGCAGTATTTT
CDR3aa: CASSPPGLATTDTQYF

abundance: .
d_gene: TRBD2
j_gene: TRBJ2-2
v_gene: TRBV4-2
CDR3nt: TGTGCCAGCAGCCAAGAAGGAGGGAGGGCCTGGTCCGGGGAGCTGTTTTTT
CDR3aa: CASSQEGGRAWSGELFF

abundance: few
d_gene: TRBD1
j_gene: TRBJ1-4
v_gene: TRBV12-3/TRBV12-4
CDR3nt: TGTGCCAGCAGTCCGGGGACAGGGGGAATCCACAATGAAAAACTGTTTTTT
CDR3aa: CASSPGTGGIHNEKLFF

abundance: .
d_gene: .
j_gene: TRBJ1-1
v_gene: TRBV20-1
CDR3nt: TGCAGTGCTACCTACACGGGAAGGAACACTGAAGCTTTCTTT
CDR3aa: CSATYTGRNTEAFF

abundance: few
d_gene: TRBD1
j_gene: TRBJ2-2
v_gene: TRBV19
CDR3nt: TGTGCCAGTAGACGAACAGGGGGCGGCACCGGGGAGCTGTTTTTT
CDR3aa: CASRRTGGGTGELFF

abundance: many
d_gene: .
j_gene: TRBJ1-4
v_gene: TRBV27
CDR3nt: TGTGCCAGCAGTTCCATGGGGCAGGCGTATGAAAAACTGTTTTTT
CDR3aa: CASSSMGQAYEKLFF

abundance: many
d_gene: .
j_gene: TRBJ2-7
v_gene: TRBV2
CDR3nt: TGTGCCAGCAGTTATACAGGGTTCGAGCAGTACTTC
CDR3aa: CASSYTGFEQYF

abundance: once
d_gene: TRBD1
j_gene: TRBJ2-7
v_gene: TRBV28
CDR3nt: TGTGCCAGCAGTTTATTTAGGACAGGGAGACCTGTTGAGCAGTACTTC
CDR3aa: CASSLFRTGRPVEQYF

abundance: few
d_gene: .
j_gene: TRBJ2-7
v_gene: TRBV12-3/TRBV12-4
CDR3nt: TGTGCCAGCCGCCAGGGCCCTGGGTCCTACGAGCAGTACTTC
CDR3aa: CASRQGPGSYEQYF

abundance: .
d_gene: .
j_gene: TRBJ1-2
v_gene: TRBV2
CDR3nt: TGTGCCAGCAGTGAGTCCCGGGACACCGCCCGCCCTTCGTATGGCTACACCTTC
CDR3aa: CASSESRDTARPSYGYTF

abundance: few
d_gene: TRBD2
j_gene: TRBJ2-5
v_gene: TRBV3-1
CDR3nt: TGTGCCAGCAGCCGACTAGCGGGACAACAAGAGACCCAGTACTTC
CDR3aa: CASSRLAGQQETQYF

abundance: few
d_gene: .
j_gene: TRBJ2-7
v_gene: TRBV5-1
CDR3nt: TGCGCCAGCAGCTTTGACGAATCCTACGAGCAGTACTTC
CDR3aa: CASSFDESYEQYF

abundance: few
d_gene: TRBD1
j_gene: TRBJ2-1
v_gene: TRBV19
CDR3nt: TGTGCCAGTAGTAGGGACAGGGGGCATGAGGGCACTCACTTAGGGGGCTCCTACAATGAGCAGTTCTTC
CDR3aa: CASSRDRGHEGTHLGGSYNEQFF

abundance: .
d_gene: .
j_gene: TRBJ1-1
v_gene: TRBV7-2
CDR3nt: TGTGCCAGCAGCTTAGTCACCGGAGACACTGAAGCTTTCTTT
CDR3aa: CASSLVTGDTEAFF

abundance: many
d_gene: TRBD1
j_gene: TRBJ1-1
v_gene: TRBV29-1
CDR3nt: TGCAGCGTTGGACAGGGAGACACTGAAGCTTTCTTT
CDR3aa: CSVGQGDTEAFF